This T cell receptor beta chain originates from a study of cytomegalovirus exposure and HLA in healthy donors. Study background: Prior work identified 95 million to 120 million unique TCR beta sequences in roughly 180 million T cells.

Study-wide results and limits: The study listed under 200 cytomegalovirus-associated TCR beta chains. According to an earlier analysis, most TCR beta V segments yielded productive rearrangements about 90% or about 30% of the time. Accurate HLA-A and HLA-B prediction from TCR beta sequences was reported for most subjects.

Of note for this clone: Its matching antigen is unknown.

A multiplex PCR was run with 60 Vbeta primers and 13 Jbeta primers. Some clones are missing from TCRdb's copy, which holds only in-frame ones; the method was immunoSEQ multiplex PCR. The table lists some 130,000 clones. Germline CDR1 is SGHRS and CDR2 is YFSETQ. V gave up 4 bases and J gave up 8 bases, with 22 bases separating them. This CDR3 region has 16 residues. This chain joins TRBV5-1 and TRBJ2-1; tentative D call: TRBD1 (6 bases). What was sequenced was PBMCs. This clonotype was obtained from a man aged 18 to 30 in good health and CMV-seronegative. This CDR3 reads CASSLVTGTSGYEQFF. The CDR3 DNA sequence: TGCGCCAGCAGCCTCGTCACGGGGACAAGTGGCTATGAGCAGTTCTTC.